A single sample is the source of the 6 T cell receptor beta chains below, sequenced in a study of cytomegalovirus exposure and HLA in healthy donors. The study ran its PCR with 60 Vbeta and 13 Jbeta primers. Profiled with immunoSEQ multiplex PCR; TCRdb holds only in-frame clones, not every one. The sample shows about 80,000 clones, nearly 80% of them seen only once. Sequenced sample: PBMCs. The receptors come from a woman in her fifties or sixties in good health and CMV-seropositive.

V is TRBV7-8 and J is TRBJ1-2; D is unresolved. CDR1 SGHVS and CDR2 FQNEAQ come from the germline V gene. The CDR3 spans 15 residues. The V end was cut by 5 bases, the J end by 4 bases, with 17 bases between. The CDR3 DNA sequence: TGTGCCAGCAGCCCCCCCGAGGGTGTGGGCTATGGCTACACCTTC. Translated: CASSPPEGVGYGYTF.

V and J are TRBV19 and TRBJ2-7; the D gene is possibly TRBD1 (5 bases). Trimming pared 8 bases from V and 2 bases from J, leaving 13 bases between. CDR1 and CDR2 (germline): LNHDA, SQIVND (reference sequence). This CDR3 region has 13 residues. The CDR3 here is CASRQGPTYEQYF. The CDR3, as DNA: TGTGCCAGTCGCCAGGGTCCCACCTACGAGCAGTACTTC.

The CDR3 DNA is TGTGCCACCGGACAGGTAGCCGGTAGCAATCAGCCCCAGCATTTT. Its translation is CATGQVAGSNQPQHF. The J gene is TRBJ1-5, the V gene TRBV10-3; 7 nucleotides line up with TRBD1. From germline, CDR1 is ENHRY and CDR2 SYGVKD. V trimming: 10 bases; J trimming: 0 bases; junction bases outside the gene matches: 9. The CDR3 has 15 residues.

The chain carries TRBV10-3 and TRBJ1-3; a possible D gene is TRBD1 (6 bases). Germline loops: CDR1 ENHRY, CDR2 SYGVKD. V shed 8 bases and J shed 0 bases, with 17 bases lying between them. The CDR3 length is 16 residues. CDR3: CAISQGSPSSGNTIYF. The CDR3 DNA reads as TGTGCCATCTCCCAGGGGAGCCCTAGCTCTGGAAACACCATATATTTT.

In this sample, this clone turned up a few times. The CDR3 reads CASSSGLATDTQYF. CDR3 sequence (DNA): TGTGCCAGCAGCTCTGGACTAGCAACAGATACGCAGTATTTT. The chain has TRBV11-3 and TRBJ2-3; 8 nucleotides agree with TRBD2. Germline V gene lookup returns CDR1 SGHNT and CDR2 YENEEA. The V gene end was trimmed by 4 bases and the J gene end by 3 bases; junction bases not matched to a gene: 3. This CDR3 contains 14 residues. Based on the CDR3 plus reference TRBV11-3 and TRBJ2-3, the full variable domain is EAGVVQSPRYKIIEKKQPVAFWCNPISGHNTLYWYLQNLGQGPELLIRYENEEAVDDSQLPKDRFSAERLKGVDSTLKIQPAELGDSAVYLCASSSGLATDTQYFGPGTRLTVL.

CDR3 region: CASSLEVDSLRMNTEAFF. Written as DNA, the CDR3 is TGTGCCAGCAGCTTAGAGGTGGACAGCCTTAGGATGAACACTGAAGCTTTCTTT. The chain has TRBV7-9 and TRBJ1-1; possibly TRBD1 for D (6 bases). V lost 1 base, J lost 0 bases, and 18 bases lay in between. The CDR3 extends over 18 amino acids. Germline values: CDR1 SEHNR, CDR2 FQNEAQ (reference sequence).